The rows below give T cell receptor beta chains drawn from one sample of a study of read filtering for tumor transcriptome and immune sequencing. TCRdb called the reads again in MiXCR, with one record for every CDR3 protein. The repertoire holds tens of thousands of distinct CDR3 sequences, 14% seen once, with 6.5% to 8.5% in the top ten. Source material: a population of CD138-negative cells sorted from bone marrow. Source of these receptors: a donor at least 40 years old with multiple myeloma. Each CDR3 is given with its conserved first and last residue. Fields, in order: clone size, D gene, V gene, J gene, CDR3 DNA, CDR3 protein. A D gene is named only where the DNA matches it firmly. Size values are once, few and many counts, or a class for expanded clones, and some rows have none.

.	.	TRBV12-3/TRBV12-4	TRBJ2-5	TGTGCCAGCAGTTTAGATCAAGGGGAGACCCAGTACTTC	CASSLDQGETQYF
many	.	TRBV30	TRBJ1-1	TGTGCCTGGAGTAAGGGGGGACCGAGCACTGAAGCTTTCTTT	CAWSKGGPSTEAFF
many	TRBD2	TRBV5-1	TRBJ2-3	TGCGCCAGCAGCTTGGAGCGGGGGGGCATCGATACGCAGTATTTT	CASSLERGGIDTQYF
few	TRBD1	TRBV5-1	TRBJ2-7	TGCGCCAGCAGCTGGGGACAGGGTTACGAGCAGTACTTC	CASSWGQGYEQYF
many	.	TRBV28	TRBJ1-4	TGTGCCAGCAGGGCAGGGATCAATGAAAAACTGTTTTTT	CASRAGINEKLFF
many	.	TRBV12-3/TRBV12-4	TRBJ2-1	TGTGCCAGCAGTTTCTTCGTCAATGAGCAGTTCTTC	CASSFFVNEQFF
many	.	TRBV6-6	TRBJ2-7	TGTGCCAGCAGTTACATGGGCGGCTACGAGCAGTACTTC	CASSYMGGYEQYF
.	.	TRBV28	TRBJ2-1	TGTGCCAGCAGACCAGAGGGTCGGTCCAATGAGCAGTTCTTC	CASRPEGRSNEQFF
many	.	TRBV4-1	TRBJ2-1	TGCGCCAGCAGCCAACCTTCTCACATCGGGGCTCGTTTAGGGAATGAGCAGTTCTTC	CASSQPSHIGARLGNEQFF
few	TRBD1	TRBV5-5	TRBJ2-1	TGTGCCAGCAGCACTCGCCGGGACAGGGGGCTAGGTGAGCAGTTCTTC	CASSTRRDRGLGEQFF
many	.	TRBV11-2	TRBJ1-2	TGTGCCAGCAGCTTAGGAGGAAATGGCTACACCTTC	CASSLGGNGYTF
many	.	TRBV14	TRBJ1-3	TGTGCCAGCAGCCAAGGCCCTGGAAACACCATATATTTT	CASSQGPGNTIYF
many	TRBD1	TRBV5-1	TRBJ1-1	TGCGCCAGCAGCCCCTGGGACAGAAGCACTGAAGCTTTCTTT	CASSPWDRSTEAFF
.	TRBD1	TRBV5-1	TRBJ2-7	TGCGCCAGCAGCTCGGGGACAGGGGGCCCCTACGAGCAGTACTTC	CASSSGTGGPYEQYF
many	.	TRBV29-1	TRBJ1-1	TGCAGCGTCAGCAAAAAACCTAACACTGAAGCTTTCTTT	CSVSKKPNTEAFF
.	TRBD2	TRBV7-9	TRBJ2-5	TGTGCCAGCAGCCATTCCGGGAGGGTACGAGAGACCCAGTACTTC	CASSHSGRVRETQYF
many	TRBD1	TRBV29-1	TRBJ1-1	TGCAGCGTTGAAGGGACAGGGGGCGGTGGCACTGAAGCTTTCTTT	CSVEGTGGGGTEAFF
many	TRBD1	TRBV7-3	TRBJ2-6	TGTGCCAGCAGCTTCACAGGGGATATCAGCGGGGCCAACGTCCTGACTTTC	CASSFTGDISGANVLTF
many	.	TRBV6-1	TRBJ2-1	TGTGCCAGCAGTGAAGAGAGGTCCTCCTACAATGAGCAGTTCTTC	CASSEERSSYNEQFF